This TCR beta chain originates from a study of blood T cells in healthy people across ages (dated by TCRdb to the mid-2010s). Looking at the study overall: Template switching captured roughly one uniquely barcoded TCR beta cDNA molecule per two T cells in model experiments. The donors were split into four age groups: young (average 16 years), middle-aged (39), aged (approximately 59) and long-lived (under 90). The study measured age-related changes in TCR beta repertoire diversity using deep sequencing normalized with unique cDNA molecular identifiers. To avoid experimental bias, donors of different ages were randomly spread across the sequencing lanes. The study analyzed two additional independent replicas of 1 million unique cDNA reads from the same blood draw for two donors, one aged 18 to 29 and one aged 80 or older.

This clonotype has a handful of counts. Its specific antigen is unknown. No much larger clonotype is one base removed from it; base qualities were not supplied. Reading from cysteine to phenylalanine, the CDR3 counts 16 amino acids. The entry retains the CDR3 DNA only, 48 bases that are in frame from base 1. V trim: 3 bases; J trim: 4 bases; unmatched bases: 7. The germline V gene gives CDR1 as ENHRY and CDR2 as SYGVKD. Receptor amplification or capture employed 5' RACE. The sequencer listed for this sample is Illumina HiSeq 2500. A second PCR of roughly 7 to 11 cycles was performed with a sample-barcoded 5' primer and a J-beta primer mix. Each TCR beta cDNA molecule received a unique molecular identifier from a template-switch 5' adaptor carrying 12 random nucleotides. At least 2.5 million CDR3-containing paired-end reads were obtained from each sample. First-strand cDNA was synthesized from all RNA with the Mint cDNA synthesis kit, primed by a TRBC-specific oligonucleotide. After uracil-DNA glycosylase treatment, a first 18-cycle PCR used universal primers M1SS and BC2_uni_R on all cDNA. The study's processing was this. Each sample was normalized by randomly selecting 1 million high-quality reads, each carrying a distinct molecular identifier. Instead of being binned into consensus sequences, reads with shared molecular identifiers were discarded. MiTCR, set to a Q25 quality threshold and the strictest error-elimination algorithm, was used for CDR3 identification, clonotype clustering and error correction. A nonparametric unseen species model with Euler transformation was used to estimate a lower bound on total TCR beta diversity. TCRdb itself trimmed the public reads at Q25 with fastp, ran MiXCR and retained productive beta chains. All rows with the same CDR3 protein become a single entry with the most common DNA and genes. None of the V and J calls come from the authors' own analysis; TCRdb made them. Present in this sample are some 1.7 million distinct CDR3 sequences, roughly 30% of which were seen just once. The biggest ten clones account for about 8% of the sample.

Beyond this particular receptor, the publication reports: Because the CMV infection status of the donors was unknown, age-related changes in expanded clonotypes may potentially have been confounded. Compared with the aged group, the long-lived group had more naive CD4+ T cells, fewer expanded clones and increased TCR diversity, suggesting age selection. Estimates of total diversity based on one million sequenced T cells were considered lower bounds and underestimates. A strong correlation was found between observed TCR beta diversity and the percentage of naive T cells measured by flow cytometry. As age increased, observed TCR beta diversity per million T cells dropped in a roughly linear way, and a significant reduction was already evident by age 40. Conclusive comparison of naive and antigen-experienced compartments was prevented by the profiling of bulk unsorted PBMCs.

The donors were under 40 Caucasian individuals from Russia, aged 6 to 90 years, who were systemically healthy. Each donor gave about 9.8 milliliters of peripheral blood, drawn into EDTA-treated Vacutainer tubes. PBMCs were isolated by Ficoll-Paque density-gradient centrifugation, with at least 6 million obtained per sample. Trizol reagent was used to extract total RNA from PBMCs, with at least 6 micrograms per sample. For every donor, flow cytometry on a PBMC aliquot measured the percentage of naive CD45RAhigh/CD27high T cells. The chain is made from TRBV10-3 and TRBJ2-7; 12 central bases correspond to TRBD2. This sequence originates from a young woman in good health. The sample taken for sequencing was blood. The bases read TGTGCCATCAGTGACCCCGGACTAGCGGGGAGATACGAGCAGTACTTC. Translated, this gives CAISDPGLAGRYEQYF.